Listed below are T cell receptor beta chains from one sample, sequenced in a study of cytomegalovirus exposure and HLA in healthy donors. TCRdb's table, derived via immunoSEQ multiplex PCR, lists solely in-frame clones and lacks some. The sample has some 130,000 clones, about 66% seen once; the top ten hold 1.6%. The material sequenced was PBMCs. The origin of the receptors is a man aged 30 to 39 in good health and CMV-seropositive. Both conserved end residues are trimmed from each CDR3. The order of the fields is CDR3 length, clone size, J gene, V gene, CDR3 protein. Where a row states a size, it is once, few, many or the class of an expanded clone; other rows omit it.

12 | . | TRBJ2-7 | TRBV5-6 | ASSWGDRSYEQY
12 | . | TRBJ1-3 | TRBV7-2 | ASSTGGAGNTIY
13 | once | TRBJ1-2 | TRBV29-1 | SVGWAGVDARGYT
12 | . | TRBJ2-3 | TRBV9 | ASTRGDSRDTQY
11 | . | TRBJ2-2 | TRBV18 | ASSPSGTGELF
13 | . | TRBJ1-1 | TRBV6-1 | ASTLNHGERTEAF
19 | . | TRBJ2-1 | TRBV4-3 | ASSQEVWASGRVSSYNEQF
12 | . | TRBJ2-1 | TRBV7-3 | ASSLLAVDNEQF
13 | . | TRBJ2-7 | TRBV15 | ATSRDGLSSYEQY
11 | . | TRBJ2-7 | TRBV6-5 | ASSFTPNYEQY
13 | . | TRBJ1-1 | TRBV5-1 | ASSSMPQTGGEAF
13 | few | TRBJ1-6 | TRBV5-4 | ASSPDRVPNSPLH
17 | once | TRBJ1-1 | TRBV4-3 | ASSHAVGTDLHKNTEAF
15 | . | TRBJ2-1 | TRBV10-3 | AIGDRGSGSLYDEQF
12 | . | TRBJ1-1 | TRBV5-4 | ASSLGQGVGTAF
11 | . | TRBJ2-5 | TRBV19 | ATRGRNQETQY
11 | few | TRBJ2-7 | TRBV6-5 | ASSYPGSYEQY
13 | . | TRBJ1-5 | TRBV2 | ASSSPETGYQPQH
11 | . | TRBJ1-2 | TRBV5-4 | ASSWARGYGYT
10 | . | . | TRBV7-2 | ASSLMKHEQY
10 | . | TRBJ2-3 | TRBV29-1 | SVTSGTDTQY
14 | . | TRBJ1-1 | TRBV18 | ASSPGARGLVTEAF
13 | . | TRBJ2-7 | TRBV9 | ASSGSGLAGDEQY
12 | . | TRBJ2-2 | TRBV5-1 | ASTSGSYTGELF
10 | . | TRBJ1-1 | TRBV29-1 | SGGQGGPEAF
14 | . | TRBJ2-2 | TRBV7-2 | ASSLRLADNTGELF
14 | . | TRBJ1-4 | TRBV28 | ASSYPEGGIREKLF
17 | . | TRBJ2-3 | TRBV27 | ASTHNSGLAGGGTDTQY
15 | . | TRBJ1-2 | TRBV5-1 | ASSPIDRAASNYGYT
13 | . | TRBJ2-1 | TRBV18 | ASSPPGLAINEQF
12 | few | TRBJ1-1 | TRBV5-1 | ASSYGAMNTEAF
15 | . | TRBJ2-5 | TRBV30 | AWSVLRLTSGQETQY
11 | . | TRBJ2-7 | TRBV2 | ASRLAGVYEQY
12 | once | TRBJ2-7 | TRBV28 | ASSYRDRELGRY
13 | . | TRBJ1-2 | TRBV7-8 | ASSPTRDTTYGYT
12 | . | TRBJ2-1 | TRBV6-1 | ASAREGLIAPSF
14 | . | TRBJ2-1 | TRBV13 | ASSSQLAGVVYEQF
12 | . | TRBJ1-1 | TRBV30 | AWSATASHTEAF
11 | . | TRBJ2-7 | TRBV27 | ASKGTEPWEQY
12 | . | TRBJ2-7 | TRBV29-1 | SVESQAGGYEQY
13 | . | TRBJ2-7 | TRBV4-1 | ASSQEEHSGYEQY